The 21 T cell receptor beta chains presented below share a single source sample, sequenced in a study of T cell changes during pregnancy in multiple sclerosis. Profiling relied on immunoSEQ multiplex PCR, and the TCRdb table lists in-frame clones only, not all of them. This sample has roughly 40,000 clones, with roughly nine tenths found just once. Here the sequenced sample was CD4+ T cells from peripheral blood mononuclear cells, taken before pregnancy. The source is a female donor with multiple sclerosis, enrolled in a pregnancy study.

The V call is TRBV7-2, the J call TRBJ2-7; TRBD1 might be the D (6 bases). Germline CDR1 SGHTA, CDR2 FQGNSA. The V end was cut by 2 bases, the J end by 1 base, with 12 bases between. The CDR3 consists of 15 residues. The CDR3, as DNA: TGTGCCAGCAGCTTAAATCAGGGGCCGTCCTACGAGCAGTACTTC. It codes for CASSLNQGPSYEQYF.

This clone was seen a single time. The chain employs TRBV25-1 and TRBJ1-5, with D uncertain. The length of the CDR3 is 15 residues. Trimming cost V 3 bases and J 1 base, with 10 bases left between them. CDR1 and CDR2 (germline): MGHDK, SYGVNS. CDR3 bases: TGTGCCAGCAGTGAGGCAAAGATCAGCAATCAGCCCCAGCATTTT. Encoded protein: CASSEAKISNQPQHF.

This chain links TRBV5-5 with TRBJ2-5; D may be TRBD1 (5 bases). Trimming removed 4 bases from V and 5 bases from J, with 21 bases in between. The CDR3 is 16 amino acids. The germline CDR1 and CDR2 sequences are SGHKS and YYEKEE (reference sequence). This CDR3 reads CASSHLTQVRAETQYF. The CDR3 DNA sequence: TGTGCCAGCAGCCACCTAACACAGGTCAGAGCGGAGACCCAGTACTTC.

V and J are TRBV19 and TRBJ2-1; possibly TRBD2 for D (6 bases). Germline assignment: CDR1 LNHDA and CDR2 SQIVND (reference sequence). Trimming cost V 3 bases and J 1 base, with 7 bases left between them. The CDR3 spans 14 residues. CDR3 residues: CASSMGRSYNEQFF. The CDR3 bases are TGTGCCAGTAGTATGGGGAGGTCCTACAATGAGCAGTTCTTC. Together with reference TRBV19 and TRBJ2-1, the CDR3 gives the full variable domain: DGGITQSPKYLFRKEGQNVTLSCEQNLNHDAMYWYRQDPGQGLRLIYYSQIVNDFQKGDIAEGYSVSREKKESFPLTVTSAQKNPTAFYLCASSMGRSYNEQFFGPGTRLTVL.

The rearrangement uses TRBV7-3 and TRBJ2-1, with 9 bases matching TRBD1. The V segment lost 4 bases and the J segment 5 bases; nucleotides outside the gene matches: 6. The CDR3 runs 15 residues. CDR1 SGHTA and CDR2 FQGTGA come from the germline V gene. In DNA, the CDR3 is TGTGCCAGCAGCTCCAACAGGGGGCTTAACAATGAGCAGTTCTTC. This sequence encodes CASSSNRGLNNEQFF.

This chain connects TRBV15 to TRBJ2-7; D gene ambiguous. Germline V CDR1 and CDR2: LNHNV, YYDKDF (reference sequence). Deletions cut 5 bases from V and 3 bases from J, with 17 bases between. The CDR3 totals 15 residues. This CDR3 reads CATSGDSSSFYEQYF. The CDR3 DNA is TGTGCCACCAGCGGCGACTCTTCCTCCTTCTACGAGCAGTACTTC. Supplemented by reference TRBV15 and TRBJ2-7, the full variable domain reads DAMVIQNPRYQVTQFGKPVTLSCSQTLNHNVMYWYQQKSSQAPKLLFHYYDKDFNNEADTPDNFQSRRPNTSFCFLDIRSPGLGDTAMYLCATSGDSSSFYEQYFGPGTRLTVT.

This chain connects TRBV9 to TRBJ2-7, with D tentatively TRBD1 (6 bases). CDR1 SGDLS and CDR2 YYNGEE come from the germline V gene. With 0 bases removed from V and 6 bases from J, the gap between germline ends came to 19 bases. The CDR3 spans 16 residues. The CDR3 region is CASSVGEGPARGEQYF. As DNA, the CDR3 is TGTGCCAGCAGCGTAGGAGAGGGACCCGCCAGGGGCGAGCAGTACTTC.

The rearrangement uses TRBV10-3 and TRBJ1-5; tentative D call: TRBD1 (5 bases). This CDR3 region has 14 residues. V lost 0 bases, J lost 6 bases, and 9 bases lay in between. Germline values: CDR1 ENHRY, CDR2 SYGVKD. CDR3 nucleotide sequence: TGTGCCATCAGTGAGTCGGGGGGAGTTCAGCCCCAGCATTTT. Its protein is CAISESGGVQPQHF.

V is TRBV5-5 and J is TRBJ2-7; a possible D gene is TRBD2 (5 bases). V was pared by 0 bases and J by 7 bases, with 11 bases between. The CDR3 has 13 amino acids. Germline-derived CDR1 and CDR2 are SGHKS and YYEKEE (reference sequence). The CDR3 nucleotides are TGTGCCAGCAGCTTGGCATTCCCGGGGGAGCAGTACTTC. This gives the protein CASSLAFPGEQYF. The variable domain in full, completed from reference TRBV5-5 and TRBJ2-7, reads DAGVTQSPTHLIKTRGQQVTLRCSPISGHKSVSWYQQVLGQGPQFIFQYYEKEERGRGNFPDRFSARQFPNYSSELNVNALLLGDSALYLCASSLAFPGEQYFGPGTRLTVT.

The gene calls are TRBV5-4 and TRBJ1-4; D is possibly TRBD1 (5 bases). Germline V gene lookup returns CDR1 SGHNT and CDR2 YYREEE (reference sequence). The length of the CDR3 is 13 residues. Trimming removed 0 bases from V and 8 bases from J, with 8 bases in between. CDR3 nucleotide sequence: TGTGCCAGCAGCTTGGTGGGGGGAGAAAAACTGTTTTTT. Amino acids: CASSLVGGEKLFF.

V gene TRBV19 combines with J gene TRBJ2-2; D is possibly TRBD1 (5 bases). Germline V gene data show CDR1 as LNHDA and CDR2 as SQIVND (reference sequence). CDR3 size: 11 residues. The CDR3 here is CDRRNTGELFF. CDR3 coding DNA: TGTGACAGGAGAAACACCGGGGAGCTGTTTTTT.

The chain combines TRBV30 with TRBJ1-6; D uncertain. Germline loops: CDR1 GTSNPN, CDR2 SVGIG (reference sequence). Trimming shortened V by 3 bases and J by 5 bases, and 8 bases separated the two germline ends. The CDR3 loop spans 13 amino acids. The CDR3 is CAWRAVDNSPLHF. The DNA of the CDR3 is TGTGCCTGGAGGGCCGTCGATAATTCACCCCTCCACTTT.

The rearrangement links TRBV5-6 to TRBJ2-5, with 9 nucleotides matching TRBD1. From germline, CDR1 is SGHDT and CDR2 YYEEEE. V was clipped by 2 bases and J by 1 base; unmatched bases: 3. This CDR3 has 15 amino acids. The CDR3 region has the DNA TGTGCCAGCAGCTTCCGACAGGGGGTCCAAGAGACCCAGTACTTC. Encoded protein: CASSFRQGVQETQYF. Together with reference TRBV5-6 and TRBJ2-5, the CDR3 gives the full variable domain: DAGVTQSPTHLIKTRGQQVTLRCSPKSGHDTVSWYQQALGQGPQFIFQYYEEEERQRGNFPDRFSGHQFPNYSSELNVNALLLGDSALYLCASSFRQGVQETQYFGPGTRLLVL.

The chain recombines TRBV4-2 with TRBJ2-7; 8 positions agree with TRBD1. This CDR3 comprises 15 residues. The junction had 6 bases not matched to a gene; V was cut back by 3 bases and J by 2 bases. Germline V gene sequence: CDR1 LGHNA, CDR2 YNFKEQ. Written as DNA, the CDR3 is TGTGCCAGCAGCCAGGCGACAGGGGTAGCCTACGAGCAGTACTTC. This translates into CASSQATGVAYEQYF.

The chain couples TRBV5-8 to TRBJ1-1; 7 bases line up with TRBD1. V lost 5 bases to trimming and J lost 5 bases; unmatched junction nucleotides: 12. The CDR3 has 15 residues. Per germline, CDR1 SGHTS and CDR2 YDEGEE. CDR3 bases: TGTGCCAGCAGTTATTACAGGGGAACGAGGACTGAAGCTTTCTTT. Translating it yields CASSYYRGTRTEAFF.

This clone was seen just once. J is TRBJ1-2 and V is TRBV7-8; tentative D call: TRBD1 (5 bases). CDR3 length: 13 residues. Trimming took off 1 base at V and 8 bases at J, with 11 bases between the two ends. Germline lookup yields CDR1 SGHVS and CDR2 FQNEAQ. CDR3 in DNA: TGTGCCAGCAGCTTAGAGACAGTTTTAGGCTACACCTTC. It codes for CASSLETVLGYTF.

This clone was found once. The rearrangement joins TRBV11-2 to TRBJ1-5; weak D call: TRBD1 (5 bases). Germline CDR1 and CDR2: SGHAT and FQNNGV. The CDR3 spans 14 residues. V lost 3 bases and J lost 5, with 11 bases in between. The CDR3 DNA reads TGTGCCAGCAGCTTGGCGGGGGGGTATCAGCCCCAGCATTTT. Amino acid sequence: CASSLAGGYQPQHF.

The gene calls are TRBV7-3 and TRBJ2-1, with 7 nucleotides matching TRBD2. Germline CDR1 reads SGHTA; CDR2 reads FQGTGA. The CDR3 runs to 13 residues. The V and J ends lost 8 bases and 11 bases, in that order; junction bases with no gene match: 12. The CDR3: CASGIGGGRQQFF. For the CDR3, the DNA is TGTGCCAGCGGGATTGGGGGGGGGAGGCAGCAGTTCTTC.

This rearrangement joins TRBV7-6 to TRBJ2-3; D perhaps matches TRBD1 (5 bases). The CDR3 consists of 16 residues. The V and J ends lost 1 base and 2 bases respectively, with 13 bases between them. CDR1 is SGHVS, CDR2 FNYEAQ, per germline. CDR3 nucleotides: TGTGCCAGCAGCTTAGAGCCAGGGTTCCCCACAGATACGCAGTATTTT. This gives the protein CASSLEPGFPTDTQYF.

This sequence joins TRBV5-5 and TRBJ2-3; D gene unclear. This CDR3 region has 15 residues. Trimming stripped 0 bases from V and 1 base from J, with 9 bases between. Germline CDR1 SGHKS, CDR2 YYEKEE (reference sequence). This chain's CDR3 is CASSLDSSGTDTQYF. CDR3 nucleotide sequence: TGTGCCAGCAGCTTGGACTCATCTGGCACAGATACGCAGTATTTT. Combining the CDR3 with reference TRBV5-5 and TRBJ2-3 gives the whole variable domain DAGVTQSPTHLIKTRGQQVTLRCSPISGHKSVSWYQQVLGQGPQFIFQYYEKEERGRGNFPDRFSARQFPNYSSELNVNALLLGDSALYLCASSLDSSGTDTQYFGPGTRLTVL.

This sequence joins TRBV6-1 and TRBJ2-1; 9 nucleotides align to TRBD2. CDR1 and CDR2 from the germline V gene are MNHNS and SASEGT. The J segment lost 2 bases and the V segment lost 4 bases, leaving 3 bases of the junction unmatched. CDR3 length: 15 amino acids. The CDR3 region is CASSGERGAYNEQFF. Here the CDR3 DNA reads TGTGCCAGCAGTGGAGAGCGGGGGGCCTACAATGAGCAGTTCTTC.